The rows below give T cell receptor beta chains drawn from one sample of a study of blood T cell repertoires in COVID-19. The repertoire was sequenced with immunoSEQ multiplex PCR; TCRdb's copy has only in-frame clones and lacks some. The sample consists of 310,000 or so clones, around four fifths of them appearing once. The source material was peripheral blood. The receptor set was obtained from a woman in her fifties or sixties with acute or convalescent COVID-19. The CDR3 runs from the conserved cysteine through the conserved F or W. The D gene is left open where the match is weak. Clone size is shown for a subset of rows, as once, few, many or a class of expanded clone.

once TRBD2 15 TRBJ2-5 TRBV5-4 CASTSGTSGGETQYF TGTGCCAGCACCTCGGGGACTAGCGGGGGGGAGACCCAGTACTTC
. TRBD1 13 TRBJ2-5 TRBV30 CAWGTGGQETQYF TGTGCCTGGGGAACAGGGGGACAAGAGACCCAGTACTTC
. . 15 TRBJ1-3 TRBV5-1 CASSLAWTSGNTIYF TGCGCCAGCAGCTTGGCCTGGACTTCTGGAAACACCATATATTTT
. TRBD1 15 TRBJ1-1 TRBV2 CASRWDRAWIGEAFF TGTGCCAGCAGGTGGGACAGGGCTTGGATCGGGGAAGCTTTCTTT
. . 13 TRBJ1-5 TRBV19 CATVDIPGEPQHF TGTGCCACGGTGGACATCCCCGGTGAGCCCCAGCATTTT
. . 12 TRBJ2-1 TRBV12-3/TRBV12-4 CASRGPRNEQFF TGTGCCAGCAGGGGGCCGCGCAATGAGCAGTTCTTC
. TRBD2 14 TRBJ2-1 TRBV6-5 CATLRDLAGGEQFF TGTGCCACCCTACGGGATCTAGCGGGAGGTGAGCAGTTCTTC
once . 17 TRBJ1-6 TRBV15 CATSRDLNRGGHSPLHF TGTGCCACCAGCAGAGACCTGAATAGGGGAGGGCATTCACCCCTCCACTTT
. . 17 TRBJ2-3 TRBV6-1 CASSEARGTSVPDTQYF TGTGCCAGCAGTGAAGCGAGGGGGACCTCTGTTCCAGATACGCAGTATTTT
. . 17 TRBJ2-3 TRBV6-1 CASSETVGGLGGDTQYF TGTGCCAGCAGTGAAACCGTGGGAGGCCTCGGTGGAGATACGCAGTATTTT
. . 12 TRBJ1-4 TRBV29-1 CSVGGTWEKLFF TGCAGCGTTGGAGGGACTTGGGAAAAACTGTTTTTT
. . 14 TRBJ2-7 TRBV9 CASSVGVAALEQYF TGTGCCAGCAGCGTAGGGGTAGCGGCCCTCGAGCAGTACTTC
. TRBD2 15 TRBJ2-1 TRBV6-2/TRBV6-3 CASSPGLAGYNEQFF TGTGCCAGCAGTCCAGGACTAGCGGGCTACAATGAGCAGTTCTTC
. TRBD2 14 TRBJ2-1 TRBV16 CASSLSIRGDEQFF TGTGCCAGCAGCCTATCAATCCGGGGGGATGAGCAGTTCTTC
once . 14 TRBJ2-5 TRBV5-5 CASSLLPLQETQYF TGTGCCAGCAGCTTGCTGCCCCTACAAGAGACCCAGTACTTC
. TRBD1 15 TRBJ2-5 TRBV5-4 CASSSPGQAQETQYF TGTGCCAGCAGCTCGCCGGGACAGGCGCAAGAGACCCAGTACTTC
. . 14 TRBJ1-4 TRBV19 CASSLEGTNEKLFF TGTGCCAGTTCCTTGGAGGGGACTAATGAAAAACTGTTTTTT
. . 11 TRBJ1-2 TRBV5-1 CASSDSYGYTF TGCGCCAGCTCCGACAGCTATGGCTACACCTTC
. TRBD1 14 TRBJ1-2 TRBV2 CASRPDREHFGYTF TGTGCCAGCAGGCCTGACAGGGAACATTTCGGCTACACCTTC
. TRBD1 17 TRBJ2-3 TRBV2 CASTSGSKGAWGDTQYF TGTGCCAGCACCTCGGGGAGCAAGGGGGCTTGGGGAGATACGCAGTATTTT
. TRBD1 15 TRBJ1-6 TRBV18 CASSRDRAGNSPLHF TGTGCCAGCTCACGGGACAGGGCCGGGAATTCACCCCTCCACTTT
. . 14 TRBJ2-3 TRBV5-6 CASSPELSGDTQYF TGTGCCAGCAGCCCGGAGCTGTCAGGGGATACGCAGTATTTT
. TRBD1 13 TRBJ1-5 TRBV27 CASSTDRGQPQHF TGTGCCAGCAGTACAGACAGGGGGCAGCCCCAGCATTTT
. . 12 TRBJ2-1 TRBV24-1 CATSDRKDKRFF TGTGCCACCAGTGACCGGAAGGACAAACGGTTCTTC
once . 11 TRBJ2-3 TRBV6-6 CASSSRDTQYF TGTGCCAGCAGTTCCCGGGATACGCAGTATTTT
once TRBD2 15 TRBJ2-3 TRBV7-2 CASSGLAGDSDTQYF TGTGCCAGCAGCGGACTAGCGGGAGACTCAGATACGCAGTATTTT
. TRBD1 14 TRBJ2-1 TRBV29-1 CSVVAGGLNNEQFF TGCAGCGTTGTGGCAGGGGGCTTGAACAATGAGCAGTTCTTC
once . 12 TRBJ1-4 TRBV2 CASKDQGEKLFF TGTGCCAGCAAGGACCAGGGGGAAAAACTGTTTTTT
once TRBD1 15 TRBJ2-7 TRBV5-4 CASSLRRQGAGEQYF TGTGCCAGCAGCTTGAGGCGGCAGGGGGCAGGGGAGCAGTACTTC
. . 13 TRBJ2-6 TRBV27 CASMPAGANVLTF TGTGCCAGCATGCCAGCTGGGGCCAACGTCCTGACTTTC
. . 13 TRBJ1-6 TRBV7-2 CASSPVADSPLHF TGTGCCAGCAGCCCCGTCGCGGATTCACCCCTCCACTTT
. TRBD1 15 TRBJ1-4 TRBV5-4 CASSLGTGGTEKLFF TGTGCCAGCAGCTTGGGGACAGGGGGGACTGAAAAACTGTTTTTT
. . 16 TRBJ2-5 TRBV18 CASSLYGPGNQETQYF TGTGCCAGCTCACTTTACGGACCGGGAAATCAAGAGACCCAGTACTTC
. . 17 TRBJ2-2 TRBV7-2 CASSLDFSRRNTGELFF TGTGCCAGCAGCTTAGACTTTAGTAGGAGGAACACCGGGGAGCTGTTTTTT
. TRBD2 15 TRBJ2-5 TRBV7-8 CASSLAGGIGETQYF TGTGCCAGCAGCTTAGCGGGAGGGATCGGAGAGACCCAGTACTTC
. . 16 TRBJ2-3 TRBV5-1 CASSRDGGAETDTQYF TGCGCCAGCAGCAGGGATGGGGGGGCCGAGACAGATACGCAGTATTTT
. TRBD1 15 TRBJ1-2 TRBV18 CASSPGTATSYGYTF TGTGCCAGCTCGCCCGGGACAGCTACTTCCTATGGCTACACCTTC
few TRBD1 14 TRBJ1-1 TRBV5-4 CASSPWTGNTEAFF TGTGCCAGCAGCCCCTGGACAGGGAACACTGAAGCTTTCTTT
. . 14 TRBJ1-1 TRBV5-4 CASSRQGTNTEAFF TGTGCCAGCAGCCGCCAGGGAACGAACACTGAAGCTTTCTTT
. . 12 TRBJ1-6 TRBV7-8 CASSSPRSPLHF TGTGCCAGCAGTTCTCCCCGTTCACCCCTCCACTTT
few TRBD2 13 TRBJ2-1 TRBV5-6 CASSLSGGNEQFF TGTGCCAGCAGCTTATCGGGGGGGAATGAGCAGTTCTTC
. . 13 TRBJ1-1 TRBV30 CASLTPQGGRAFF TGTGCCTCTCTTACTCCCCAAGGAGGTCGGGCTTTCTTT
. . 14 TRBJ2-3 TRBV2 CASSVQRSTDTQYF TGTGCCAGCAGTGTCCAGCGGTCCACAGATACGCAGTATTTT
. TRBD2 15 TRBJ2-3 TRBV18 CASSPKAGNTDTQYF TGTGCCAGCTCACCGAAAGCGGGGAACACAGATACGCAGTATTTT
. . 14 TRBJ2-3 TRBV7-9 CASSPQGRTDTQYF TGTGCCAGCAGCCCACAGGGTCGCACAGATACGCAGTATTTT
few . 17 TRBJ2-5 TRBV3-1/TRBV3-2 CASSLRTDPWSQETQYF TGTGCCAGCAGCCTACGGACAGACCCCTGGTCACAAGAGACCCAGTACTTC
. TRBD2 16 TRBJ2-2 TRBV9 CASSATGTSYIGELFF TGTGCCAGCAGCGCCACCGGGACTAGCTATATCGGGGAGCTGTTTTTT
. . 16 TRBJ2-1 TRBV19 CASSPPPGHSYNEQFF TGTGCCAGTAGTCCCCCCCCAGGGCACTCCTACAATGAGCAGTTCTTC
. TRBD2 17 TRBJ2-6 TRBV2 CASTLLAGGSGANVLTF TGTGCCAGCACCCTACTAGCGGGGGGGTCTGGGGCCAACGTCCTGACTTTC
. . 14 TRBJ2-5 TRBV24-1 CATSDPGPSETQYF TGTGCCACCAGTGACCCAGGCCCAAGCGAGACCCAGTACTTC
. . 11 TRBJ1-1 TRBV29-1 CSTDGDIGAFF TGCAGCACAGACGGGGACATTGGGGCTTTCTTT
few TRBD2 13 TRBJ2-7 TRBV9 CASSSGLEYEQYF TGTGCCAGCAGCTCCGGACTAGAATACGAGCAGTACTTC
once TRBD1 14 TRBJ2-2 TRBV11-3 CASSLDRATGELFF TGTGCCAGCAGCTTGGACAGGGCCACCGGGGAGCTGTTTTTT
once TRBD1 13 TRBJ2-2 TRBV12-3/TRBV12-4 CASSRQGGGELFF TGTGCCAGCAGCCGACAGGGGGGCGGGGAGCTGTTTTTT
. TRBD2 16 TRBJ2-3 TRBV9 CASSVGAGGLTDTQYF TGTGCCAGCAGCGTAGGAGCGGGGGGGCTCACAGATACGCAGTATTTT
. TRBD1 14 TRBJ2-1 TRBV29-1 CSVPDRSSYNEQFF TGCAGCGTTCCGGACAGGAGCTCCTACAATGAGCAGTTCTTC
. TRBD1 17 TRBJ2-1 TRBV4-2 CASSQVSRGLSYNEQFF TGTGCCAGCAGCCAAGTTTCGAGGGGGCTGTCCTACAATGAGCAGTTCTTC
. . 14 TRBJ1-2 TRBV5-1 CASRRTETNYGYTF TGCGCCAGCAGACGGACAGAAACTAACTATGGCTACACCTTC
. TRBD1 16 TRBJ2-6 TRBV30 CAWSIPGQSLANVLTF TGTGCCTGGAGCATTCCGGGACAGAGTTTAGCCAACGTCCTGACTTTC
. TRBD1 15 TRBJ2-3 TRBV10-3 CAISDPGQGTDTQYF TGTGCCATCAGTGACCCGGGACAGGGGACAGATACGCAGTATTTT